This TCR beta chain was observed in a study of T cell repertoires in cytomegalovirus infection. The wider study: Indicated by public TCR beta signatures were CMV infection and matching HLA type.

TCRdb re-called the reads with MiXCR, one entry per CDR3 protein. The sample holds fewer than 350,000 distinct CDR3 sequences, around 9.5% seen once. The study, taken as a whole, reports: HLA-C-restricted CMV clonotypes gave the most frequent clonotype in two of eight donors. Public TCR beta family frequency separated CMV-and-HLA carriers, including in an independent cohort.

This CDR3 region has 16 residues. Germline CDR1 SGHRS, CDR2 YFSETQ. With 4 bases clipped from V and 1 base from J, the junction kept 6 bases outside the gene matches. On this clonotype: Its cognate antigen is unknown.

The sequence derives from a human donor in good health (CMV status not recorded). Some clones in this sample may be carry-over from other donors' samples. The specimen was PBMCs. The chain uses TRBV5-1 and TRBJ2-5; 11 bases fit TRBD2. The chain's CDR3 is CASSVAGGTPQETQYF. The CDR3 DNA follows: TGCGCCAGCAGCGTAGCGGGAGGGACCCCCCAAGAGACCCAGTACTTC.